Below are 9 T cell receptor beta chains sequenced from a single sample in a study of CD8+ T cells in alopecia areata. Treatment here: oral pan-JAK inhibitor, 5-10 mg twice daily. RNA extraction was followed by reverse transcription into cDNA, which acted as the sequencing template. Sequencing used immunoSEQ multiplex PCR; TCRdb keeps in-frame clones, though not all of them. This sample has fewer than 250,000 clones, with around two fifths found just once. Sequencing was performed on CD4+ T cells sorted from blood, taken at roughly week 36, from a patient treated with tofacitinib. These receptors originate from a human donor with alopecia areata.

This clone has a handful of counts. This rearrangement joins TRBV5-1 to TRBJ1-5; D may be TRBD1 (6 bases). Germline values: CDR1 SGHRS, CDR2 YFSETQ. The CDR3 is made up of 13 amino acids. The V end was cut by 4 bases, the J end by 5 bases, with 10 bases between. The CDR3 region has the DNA TGCGCCAGCAGCCCAGGGGTCCATCAGCCCCAGCATTTT. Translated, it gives CASSPGVHQPQHF.

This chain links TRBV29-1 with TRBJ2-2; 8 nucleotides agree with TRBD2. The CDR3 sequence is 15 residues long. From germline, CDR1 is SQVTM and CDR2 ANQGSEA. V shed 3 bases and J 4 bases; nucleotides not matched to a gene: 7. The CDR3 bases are TGCAGCGTTGAGGGACGCGGGAGGTCCACCGGGGAGCTGTTTTTT. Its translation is CSVEGRGRSTGELFF.

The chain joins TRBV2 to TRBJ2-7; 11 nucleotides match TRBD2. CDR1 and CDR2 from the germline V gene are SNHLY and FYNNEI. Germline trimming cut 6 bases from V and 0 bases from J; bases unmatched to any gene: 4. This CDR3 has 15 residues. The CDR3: CASRSGTSGSYEQYF. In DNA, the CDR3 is TGTGCCAGCAGATCAGGGACTAGCGGCTCCTACGAGCAGTACTTC.

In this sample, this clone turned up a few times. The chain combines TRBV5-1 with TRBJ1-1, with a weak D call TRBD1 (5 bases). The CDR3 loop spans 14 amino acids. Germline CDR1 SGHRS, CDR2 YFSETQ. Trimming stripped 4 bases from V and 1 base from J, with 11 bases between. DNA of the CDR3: TGCGCCAGCAGCGGGGCAAGGAAGAACACTGAAGCTTTCTTT. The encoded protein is CASSGARKNTEAFF.

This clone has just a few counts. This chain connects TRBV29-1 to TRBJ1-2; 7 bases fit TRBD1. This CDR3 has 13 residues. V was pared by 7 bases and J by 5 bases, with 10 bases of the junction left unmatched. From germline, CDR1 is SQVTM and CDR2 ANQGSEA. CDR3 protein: CSARITGEYGYTF. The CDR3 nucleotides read TGCAGCGCTAGAATCACAGGGGAGTATGGCTACACCTTC. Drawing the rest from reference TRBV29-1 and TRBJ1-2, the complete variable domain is SAVISQKPSRDICQRGTSLTIQCQVDSQVTMMFWYRQQPGQSLTLIATANQGSEATYESGFVIDKFPISRPNLTFSTLTVSNMSPEDSSIYLCSARITGEYGYTFGSGTRLTVV.

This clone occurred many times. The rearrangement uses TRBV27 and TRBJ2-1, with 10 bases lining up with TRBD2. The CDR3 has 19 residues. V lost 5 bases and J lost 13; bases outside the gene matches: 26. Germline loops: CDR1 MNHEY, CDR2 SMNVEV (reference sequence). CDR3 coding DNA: TGTGCCAGCAGTCGCCGTAAGACTGGCCCAGCGGGAGGGCCGAAGTCACAGTTCTTC. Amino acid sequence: CASSRRKTGPAGGPKSQFF.

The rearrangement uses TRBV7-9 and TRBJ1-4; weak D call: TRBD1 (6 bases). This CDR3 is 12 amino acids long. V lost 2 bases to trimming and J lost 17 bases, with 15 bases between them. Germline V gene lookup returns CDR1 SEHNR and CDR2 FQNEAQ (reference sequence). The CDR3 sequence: CASSLQGGARFF. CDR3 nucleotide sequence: TGTGCCAGCAGCTTACAAGGGGGGGCGAGATTTTTT. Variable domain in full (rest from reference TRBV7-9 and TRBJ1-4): DTGVSQNPRHKITKRGQNVTFRCDPISEHNRLYWYRQTLGQGPEFLTYFQNEAQLEKSRLLSDRFSAERPKGSFSTLEIQRTEQGDSAMYLCASSLQGGARFFGSGTQLSVL.

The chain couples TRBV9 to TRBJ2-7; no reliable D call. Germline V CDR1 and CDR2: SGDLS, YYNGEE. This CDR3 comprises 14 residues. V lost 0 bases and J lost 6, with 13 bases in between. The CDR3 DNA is TGTGCCAGCAGCGTAGAACCGGCATCGTCCGAGCAGTACTTC. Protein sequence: CASSVEPASSEQYF.

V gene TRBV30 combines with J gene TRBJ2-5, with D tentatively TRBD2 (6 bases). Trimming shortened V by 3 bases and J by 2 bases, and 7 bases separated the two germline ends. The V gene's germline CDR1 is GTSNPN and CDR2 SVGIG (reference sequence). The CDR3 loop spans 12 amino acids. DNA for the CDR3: TGTGCCTGGAGGGACTATCAAGAGACCCAGTACTTC. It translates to CAWRDYQETQYF.